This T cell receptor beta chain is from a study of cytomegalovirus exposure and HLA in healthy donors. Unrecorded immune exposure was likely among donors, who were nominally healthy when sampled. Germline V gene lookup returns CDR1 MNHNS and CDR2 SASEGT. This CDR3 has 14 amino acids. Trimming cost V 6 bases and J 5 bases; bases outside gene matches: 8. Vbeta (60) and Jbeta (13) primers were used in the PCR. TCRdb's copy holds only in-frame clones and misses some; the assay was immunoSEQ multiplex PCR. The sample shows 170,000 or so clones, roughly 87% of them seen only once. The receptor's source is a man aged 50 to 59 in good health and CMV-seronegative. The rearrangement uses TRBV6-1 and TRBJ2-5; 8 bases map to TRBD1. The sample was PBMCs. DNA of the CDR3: TGTGCCAGCAGAGACAGGGGTGAGGTTGAGACCCAGTACTTC. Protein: CASRDRGEVETQYF.